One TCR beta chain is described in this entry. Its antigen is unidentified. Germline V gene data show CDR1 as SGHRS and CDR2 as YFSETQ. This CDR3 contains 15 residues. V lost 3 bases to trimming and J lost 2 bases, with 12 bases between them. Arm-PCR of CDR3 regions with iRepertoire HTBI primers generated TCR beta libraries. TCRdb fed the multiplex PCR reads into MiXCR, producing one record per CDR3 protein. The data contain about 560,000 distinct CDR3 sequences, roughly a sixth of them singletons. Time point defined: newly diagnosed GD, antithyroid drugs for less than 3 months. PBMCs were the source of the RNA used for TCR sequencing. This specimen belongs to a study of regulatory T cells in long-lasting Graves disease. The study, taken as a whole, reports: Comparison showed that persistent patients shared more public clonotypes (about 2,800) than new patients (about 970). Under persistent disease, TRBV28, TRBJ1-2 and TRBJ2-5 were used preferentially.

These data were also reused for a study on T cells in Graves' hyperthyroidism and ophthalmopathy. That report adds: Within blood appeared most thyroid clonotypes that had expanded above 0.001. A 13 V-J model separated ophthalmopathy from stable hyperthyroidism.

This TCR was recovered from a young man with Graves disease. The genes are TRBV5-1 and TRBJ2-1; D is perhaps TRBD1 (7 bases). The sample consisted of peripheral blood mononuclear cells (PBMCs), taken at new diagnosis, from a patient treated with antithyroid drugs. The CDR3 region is CASSYTGEAYNEQFF. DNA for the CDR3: TGCGCCAGCAGCTACACAGGGGAGGCCTACAATGAGCAGTTCTTC.